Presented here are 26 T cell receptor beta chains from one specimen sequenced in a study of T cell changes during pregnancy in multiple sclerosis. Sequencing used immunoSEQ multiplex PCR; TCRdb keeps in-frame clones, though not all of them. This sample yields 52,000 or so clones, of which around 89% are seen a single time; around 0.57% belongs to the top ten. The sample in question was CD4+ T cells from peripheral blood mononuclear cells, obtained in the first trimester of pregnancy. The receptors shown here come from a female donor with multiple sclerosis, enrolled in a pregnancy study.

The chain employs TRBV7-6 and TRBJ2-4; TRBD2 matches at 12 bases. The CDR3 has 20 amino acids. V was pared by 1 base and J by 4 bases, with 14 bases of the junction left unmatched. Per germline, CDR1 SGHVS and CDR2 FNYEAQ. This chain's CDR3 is CASSLVATSGSGMVKNIQYF. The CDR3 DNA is TGTGCCAGCAGCTTAGTGGCGACTAGCGGGAGCGGGATGGTTAAAAACATTCAGTACTTC.

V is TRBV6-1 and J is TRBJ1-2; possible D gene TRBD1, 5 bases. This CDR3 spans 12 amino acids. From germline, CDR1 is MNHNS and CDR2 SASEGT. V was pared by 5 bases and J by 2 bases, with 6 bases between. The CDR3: CASSQGNYGYTF. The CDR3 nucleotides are TGTGCCAGCAGTCAGGGCAACTATGGCTACACCTTC.

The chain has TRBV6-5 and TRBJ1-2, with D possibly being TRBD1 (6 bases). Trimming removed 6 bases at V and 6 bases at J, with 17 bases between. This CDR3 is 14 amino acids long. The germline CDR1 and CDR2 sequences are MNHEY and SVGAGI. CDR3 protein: CASRMTGGEHGYTF. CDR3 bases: TGTGCCAGCAGAATGACAGGCGGTGAGCATGGCTACACCTTC.

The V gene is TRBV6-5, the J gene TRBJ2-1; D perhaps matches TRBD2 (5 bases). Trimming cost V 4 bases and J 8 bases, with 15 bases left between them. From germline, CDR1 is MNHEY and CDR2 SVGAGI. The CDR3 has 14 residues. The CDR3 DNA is TGTGCCAGCAGTTGGGGAGATGGCAGCCATGAGCAGTTCTTC. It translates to CASSWGDGSHEQFF.

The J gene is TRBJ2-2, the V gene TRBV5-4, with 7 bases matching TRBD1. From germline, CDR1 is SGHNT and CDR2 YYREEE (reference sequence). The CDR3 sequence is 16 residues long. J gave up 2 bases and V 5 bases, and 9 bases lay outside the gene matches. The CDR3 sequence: CASRETGTVNTGELFF. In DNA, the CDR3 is TGTGCCAGCAGGGAAACCGGGACAGTAAACACCGGGGAGCTGTTTTTT.

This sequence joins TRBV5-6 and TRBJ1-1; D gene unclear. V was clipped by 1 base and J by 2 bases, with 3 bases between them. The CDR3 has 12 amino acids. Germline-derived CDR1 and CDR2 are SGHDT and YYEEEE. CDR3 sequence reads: CASSLPNTEAFF. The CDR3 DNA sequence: TGTGCCAGCAGCTTGCCTAACACTGAAGCTTTCTTT.

The CDR3: CASSFSRESSQYF. The CDR3 bases are TGTGCCAGCAGCTTTTCCAGGGAATCGAGTCAGTACTTC. J is TRBJ2-7 and V is TRBV14, with D possibly TRBD1 on 5 matching bases. The CDR3 sequence is 13 residues long. The V end was cut by 5 bases, the J end by 10 bases, with 18 bases between. Per the germline V gene, CDR1 is SGHDN and CDR2 is FVKESK.

Here the CDR3 DNA reads TGTGCCAGCAGATTCAGGGGCGCCCCGGGGGGCGAGCAGTACTTC. Encoded protein: CASRFRGAPGGEQYF. J is TRBJ2-7 and V is TRBV27; maybe TRBD2 (7 bases). The CDR3 totals 15 residues. Trimming pared 6 bases from V and 6 bases from J, leaving 21 bases between. The germline CDR1 and CDR2 sequences are MNHEY and SMNVEV (reference sequence).

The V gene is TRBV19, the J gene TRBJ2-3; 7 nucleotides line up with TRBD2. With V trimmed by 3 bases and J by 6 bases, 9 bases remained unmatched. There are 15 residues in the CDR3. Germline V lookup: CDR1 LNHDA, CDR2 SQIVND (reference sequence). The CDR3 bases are TGTGCCAGTAGTATCCTGAGCGGGGCCAGGGATACGCAGTATTTT. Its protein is CASSILSGARDTQYF.

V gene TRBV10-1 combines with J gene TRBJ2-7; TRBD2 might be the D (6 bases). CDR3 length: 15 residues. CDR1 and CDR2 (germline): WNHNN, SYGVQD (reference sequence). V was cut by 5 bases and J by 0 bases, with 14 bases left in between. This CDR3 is CASSYSSVTSYEQYF. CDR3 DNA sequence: TGCGCCAGCAGTTATTCTAGCGTAACCTCCTACGAGCAGTACTTC.

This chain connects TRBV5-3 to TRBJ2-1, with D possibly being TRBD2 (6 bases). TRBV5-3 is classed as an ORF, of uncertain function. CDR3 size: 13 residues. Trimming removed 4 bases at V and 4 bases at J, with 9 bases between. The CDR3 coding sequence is TGTGCCAGAAGCCGGACTATATACAATGAGCAGTTCTTC. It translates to CARSRTIYNEQFF.

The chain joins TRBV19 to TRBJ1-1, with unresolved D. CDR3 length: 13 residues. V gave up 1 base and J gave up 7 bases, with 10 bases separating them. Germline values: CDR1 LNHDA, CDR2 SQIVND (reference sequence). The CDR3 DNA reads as TGTGCCAGTAGTATAGTAGGACTGCATGAAGCTTTCTTT. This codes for CASSIVGLHEAFF.

In DNA form, the CDR3 reads TGTGCCAGCAGTTTAGGCCAGGGTCGCTCACCCCTCCACTTT. This translates into CASSLGQGRSPLHF. The chain links TRBV27 to TRBJ1-6; D may be TRBD1 (5 bases). This CDR3 is 14 amino acids long. Per germline, CDR1 MNHEY and CDR2 SMNVEV (reference sequence). V dropped 2 bases and J dropped 10 bases, with 12 bases sitting between them.

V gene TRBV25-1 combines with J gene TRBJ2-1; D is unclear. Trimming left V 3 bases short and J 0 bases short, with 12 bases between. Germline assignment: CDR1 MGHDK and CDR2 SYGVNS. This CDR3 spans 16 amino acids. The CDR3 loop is CASSDSSPSSYNEQFF. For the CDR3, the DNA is TGTGCCAGCAGTGACTCCTCCCCGAGCTCCTACAATGAGCAGTTCTTC.

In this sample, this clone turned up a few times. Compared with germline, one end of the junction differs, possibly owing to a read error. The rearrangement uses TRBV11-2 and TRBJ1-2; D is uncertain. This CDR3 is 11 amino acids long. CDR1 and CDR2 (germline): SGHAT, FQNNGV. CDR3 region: CASSWRQWASF. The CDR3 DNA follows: TGTGCCAGCAGCTGGCGACAATGGGCCTCCTTC.

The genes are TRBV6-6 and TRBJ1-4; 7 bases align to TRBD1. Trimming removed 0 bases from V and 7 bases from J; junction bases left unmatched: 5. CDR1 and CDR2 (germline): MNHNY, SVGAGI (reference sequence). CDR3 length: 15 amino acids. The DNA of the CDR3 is TGTGCCAGCAGTTACTCGGGACAGATGTCTGAAAAACTGTTTTTT. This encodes CASSYSGQMSEKLFF.

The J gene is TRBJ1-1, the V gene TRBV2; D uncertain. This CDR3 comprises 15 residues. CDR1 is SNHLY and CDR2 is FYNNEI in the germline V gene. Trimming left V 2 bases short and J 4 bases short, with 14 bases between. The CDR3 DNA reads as TGTGCCAGCAGTGAATTCAGTCAGTACCCCACTGAAGCTTTCTTT. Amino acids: CASSEFSQYPTEAFF. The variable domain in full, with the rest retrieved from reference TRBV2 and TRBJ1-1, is EPEVTQTPSHQVTQMGQEVILRCVPISNHLYFYWYRQILGQKVEFLVSFYNNEISEKSEIFDDQFSVERPDGSNFTLKIRSTKLEDSAMYFCASSEFSQYPTEAFFGQGTRLTVV.

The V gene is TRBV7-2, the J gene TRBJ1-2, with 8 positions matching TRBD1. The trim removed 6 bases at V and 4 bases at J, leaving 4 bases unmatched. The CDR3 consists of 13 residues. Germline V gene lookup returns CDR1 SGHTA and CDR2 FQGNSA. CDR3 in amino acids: CASRGQGFYGYTF. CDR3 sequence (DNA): TGTGCCAGCAGAGGACAGGGTTTCTATGGCTACACCTTC.

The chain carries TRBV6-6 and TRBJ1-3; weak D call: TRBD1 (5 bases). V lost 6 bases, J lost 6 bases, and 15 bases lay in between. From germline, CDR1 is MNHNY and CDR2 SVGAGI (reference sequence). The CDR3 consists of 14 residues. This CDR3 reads CASRIRDSENTIYF. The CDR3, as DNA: TGTGCCAGCAGAATCCGGGACTCGGAAAACACCATATATTTT.

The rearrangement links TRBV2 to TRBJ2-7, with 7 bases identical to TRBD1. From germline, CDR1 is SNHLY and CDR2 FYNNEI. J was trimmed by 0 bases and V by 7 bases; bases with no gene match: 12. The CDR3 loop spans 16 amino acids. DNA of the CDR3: TGTGCCAGCAAGAAGAGCCCGACAGGGAGCTCCTACGAGCAGTACTTC. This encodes CASKKSPTGSSYEQYF.

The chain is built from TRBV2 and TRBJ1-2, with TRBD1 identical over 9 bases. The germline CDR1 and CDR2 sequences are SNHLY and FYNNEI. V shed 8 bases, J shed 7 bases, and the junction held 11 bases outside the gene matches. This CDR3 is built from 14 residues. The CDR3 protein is CASGITGGDGGYTF. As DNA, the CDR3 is TGTGCCAGCGGAATTACAGGGGGCGATGGTGGCTACACCTTC.

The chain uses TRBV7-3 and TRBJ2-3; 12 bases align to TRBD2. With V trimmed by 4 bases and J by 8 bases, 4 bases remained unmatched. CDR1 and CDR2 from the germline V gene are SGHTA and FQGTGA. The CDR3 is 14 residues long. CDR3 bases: TGTGCCAGCAGCTCTCGGACTAGCGGGACTACGCAGTATTTT. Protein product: CASSSRTSGTTQYF.

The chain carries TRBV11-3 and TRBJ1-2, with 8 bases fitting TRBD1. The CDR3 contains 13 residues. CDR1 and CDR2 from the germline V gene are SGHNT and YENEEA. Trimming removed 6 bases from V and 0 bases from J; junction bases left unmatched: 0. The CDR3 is CASRDRANYGYTF. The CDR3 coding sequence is TGTGCCAGCAGGGACAGGGCTAACTATGGCTACACCTTC.

CDR3 coding DNA: TGTGCCAGCAACACACAGGGGGGCGCCTACGAGCAGTACTTC. Its translation is CASNTQGGAYEQYF. The chain uses TRBV14 and TRBJ2-7, with TRBD1 matching over 8 bases. This CDR3 is built from 14 residues. CDR1 and CDR2 from the germline V gene are SGHDN and FVKESK. The V gene end was trimmed by 7 bases and the J gene end by 2 bases; junction bases not matched to a gene: 7. Full variable domain (rest looked up from reference TRBV14 and TRBJ2-7): EAGVTQFPSHSVIEKGQTVTLRCDPISGHDNLYWYRRVMGKEIKFLLHFVKESKQDESGMPNNRFLAERTGGTYSTLKVQPAELEDSGVYFCASNTQGGAYEQYFGPGTRLTVT.

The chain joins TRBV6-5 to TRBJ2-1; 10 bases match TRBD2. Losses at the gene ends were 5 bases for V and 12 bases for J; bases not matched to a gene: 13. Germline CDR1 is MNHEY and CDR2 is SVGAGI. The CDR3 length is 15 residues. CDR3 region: CASSTSGTSVVAQFF. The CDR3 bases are TGTGCCAGCAGTACGTCCGGGACTAGCGTAGTGGCGCAGTTCTTC.

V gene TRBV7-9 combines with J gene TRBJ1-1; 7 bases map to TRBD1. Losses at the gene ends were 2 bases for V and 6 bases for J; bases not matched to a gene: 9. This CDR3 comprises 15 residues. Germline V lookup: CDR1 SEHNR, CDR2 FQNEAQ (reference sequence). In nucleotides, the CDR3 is TGTGCCAGCAGCTTAAAGGGGGCGAAAATCGCTGAAGCTTTCTTT. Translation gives CASSLKGAKIAEAFF. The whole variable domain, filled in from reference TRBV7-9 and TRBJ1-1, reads DTGVSQNPRHKITKRGQNVTFRCDPISEHNRLYWYRQTLGQGPEFLTYFQNEAQLEKSRLLSDRFSAERPKGSFSTLEIQRTEQGDSAMYLCASSLKGAKIAEAFFGQGTRLTVV.